The source of this T cell receptor beta chain is a study of blood T cell repertoires in COVID-19. Study-wide background: COVID-19 samples, acute and convalescent, were from the United States, Italy and Spain. The analysed material was cDNA or gDNA that came from T cells, B-cell-depleted T cells, or PBMCs.

Germline CDR1 reads SGHTA; CDR2 reads FQGNSA. V gave up 3 bases and J gave up 6 bases; unmatched junction bases: 6. The CDR3 consists of 15 residues. Under the authors' procedure: Amplification of reference gene primers was used by the study to estimate nucleated cell counts. Assay: immunoSEQ multiplex PCR; the TCRdb copy retains only in-frame clones and omits some. V and J calls and clone size are those listed in that table; D and trimming were worked out from the DNA. The repertoire holds hundreds of thousands of clones, approximately 90% seen once, with around 2.2% in the top ten. What was sequenced was peripheral blood. The chain employs TRBV7-2 and TRBJ1-4; 8 nucleotides line up with TRBD1. This TCR was recovered from a woman in her 50s who had recovered from COVID-19. CDR3 DNA sequence: TGTGCCAGCAGCTTTTTTGGACAGGGCGATGAAAAACTGTTTTTT. The encoded protein is CASSFFGQGDEKLFF.